The following is a T cell receptor (beta chain) sequence with its context. CDR1 and CDR2 (germline): MNHEY, SVGAGI. V lost 10 bases and J lost 2; bases outside the gene matches: 7. This CDR3 comprises 14 residues. This sample stems from a study of blood T cell repertoires in COVID-19. In the study's own analysis: Reference gene primer amplification in the assay estimated nucleated cell counts. The data were produced by immunoSEQ multiplex PCR, yet TCRdb's version contains in-frame clones alone and is incomplete. V, J and clone size derive from that table, while D and trimming were established from the DNA sequence. The data contain hundreds of thousands of clones, 70% to 75% of them singletons.

This TCR came from a woman older than 75 with acute or convalescent COVID-19. The sample was peripheral blood. The chain combines TRBV6-5 with TRBJ1-4; 7 bases fit TRBD1. The CDR3 DNA reads as TGTGCCACCGAGACAGGGACTACTAATGAAAAACTGTTTTTT. Translation: CATETGTTNEKLFF.